This T cell receptor beta chain came from a study of blood T cell repertoires in COVID-19. Per the study methods: How many nucleated cells were present was estimated from reference gene primer amplification. Only in-frame clones appear in the TCRdb table, and some are missing; sequencing was by immunoSEQ multiplex PCR. That table is the source of V, J and clone size, and D and trimming were worked out from the DNA. Of hundreds of thousands of clones in the sample, roughly 85% were seen once. The CDR3 consists of 16 residues. Trimming cost V 2 bases and J 3 bases; bases outside gene matches: 4. The germline V gene encodes CDR1 KGHSY and CDR2 FQNENV.

The TCR sequence derives from a woman aged 45-65 years with acute COVID-19. The sample consisted of PBMCs or T cells enriched from blood (not recorded which). This chain connects TRBV16 to TRBJ2-1; TRBD2 matches 10 bases. CDR3 in amino acids: CASSQETSGVYNEQFF. CDR3 nucleotide sequence: TGTGCCAGCAGCCAAGAAACTAGCGGGGTCTACAATGAGCAGTTCTTC.